This T cell receptor (beta chain) was sequenced in a study of OX40 agonist ivuxolimab in advanced cancers. This clone was seen just once. Trimming removed 0 bases from V and 8 bases from J, with 11 bases in between. Germline V lookup: CDR1 SGHVS, CDR2 FNYEAQ. This CDR3 is built from 14 residues. Only in-frame clones appear in the TCRdb table, and some are missing; sequencing was by immunoSEQ multiplex PCR. Found here are 30,000 to 40,000 clones, roughly nine tenths of them singletons; the top ten hold approximately 40%. The chain joins TRBV7-6 to TRBJ2-1, with D possibly matching TRBD2 (7 bases). The receptor was derived from an adult with an advanced solid tumor such as melanoma, head and neck, liver or kidney cancer. This sample comprised CD4+ or CD8+ T cells sorted from blood, obtained in a trial of the OX40 agonist ivuxolimab. CDR3 coding DNA: TGTGCCAGCAGCTTAGCGGGGGGGCCCGATGAGCAGTTCTTC. Translation: CASSLAGGPDEQFF. Filled out from reference TRBV7-6 and TRBJ2-1, the complete variable domain reads GAGVSQSPRYKVTKRGQDVALRCDPISGHVSLYWYRQALGQGPEFLTYFNYEAQQDKSGLPNDRFSAERPEGSISTLTIQRTEQRDSAMYRCASSLAGGPDEQFFGPGTRLTVL.